The sample holds one count of the clone carrying this TCR beta chain. Its antigen is not known. The entry originates in a study of metastatic and nonmetastatic thyroid tumors. Study-wide findings and caveats: It was reported that TCR beta diversity was significantly higher in malignant thyroid tumors than benign nodules, in blood and tumor.

All patients reached thyroid surgery having received no treatment beforehand. V gave up 1 base and J gave up 2 bases; unmatched junction bases: 5. Germline values: CDR1 SGHVS, CDR2 FNYEAQ. This CDR3 region has 15 residues. TCRdb re-called the PCR reads through MiXCR. The table lists about 10,000 clones, over 30% of them singletons. Sequencing was done on a sample of tumor tissue. The sequence came from a female donor with papillary thyroid cancer or a benign thyroid nodule (not recorded which). Some clones in this sample may be carry-over from other donors' samples. The chain joins TRBV7-6 to TRBJ2-7; 7 bases line up with TRBD2. CDR3 loop: CASSLEAGTTYEQYF. In nucleotides, the CDR3 is TGTGCCAGCAGCTTAGAAGCGGGGACCACCTACGAGCAGTACTTC. Full variable domain (outside the CDR3, taken from reference TRBV7-6 and TRBJ2-7): GAGVSQSPRYKVTKRGQDVALRCDPISGHVSLYWYRQALGQGPEFLTYFNYEAQQDKSGLPNDRFSAERPEGSISTLTIQRTEQRDSAMYRCASSLEAGTTYEQYFGPGTRLTVT.